A single sample gave rise to the 18 T cell receptor beta chains below, sequenced in a study of early T cells in non-severe SARS-CoV-2 infection. MiXCR was run by TCRdb on the 5' RACE reads, yielding one entry per CDR3 protein. Among about 49,000 distinct CDR3 sequences listed, about 4% were seen once. The material sequenced was whole blood. The receptor set was obtained from an adult who was a healthcare worker with PCR-confirmed SARS-CoV-2 infection or an uninfected control (not recorded which).

This clonotype has more than one count but fewer than ten. The chain's CDR3 is CASGRPPNTEAFF. The CDR3 coding sequence is TGTGCTAGTGGCCGCCCCCCGAACACTGAAGCTTTCTTT. The chain is built from TRBV12-5 and TRBJ1-1, with no clear D. This CDR3 region has 13 residues. Trimming stripped 6 bases from V and 1 base from J, with 9 bases between. Germline lookup yields CDR1 LGHNT and CDR2 FRNRAP.

Many counts were recorded for this clonotype. V gene TRBV7-8 combines with J gene TRBJ1-6; D uncertain. Trimming took 2 bases from V and 8 from J, leaving 13 bases between them. From germline, CDR1 is SGHVS and CDR2 FQNEAQ. CDR3 length: 15 residues. In DNA form, the CDR3 reads TGTGCCAGCAGCTTACGAGTAGGCTTGGATTCACCCCTCCACTTT. Translated: CASSLRVGLDSPLHF.

The J gene is TRBJ2-3, the V gene TRBV18; a possible D gene is TRBD1 (5 bases). The CDR3 has 16 residues. V was cut by 3 bases and J by 1 base, with 14 bases left in between. Germline CDR1 and CDR2: KGHSH and LQKENI. CDR3 bases: TGTGCCAGCTCACCGAGACGCAGGGAAGGCACAGATACGCAGTATTTT. Translation: CASSPRRREGTDTQYF.

This clonotype was recorded at least ten times. The chain combines TRBV11-1 with TRBJ2-1; 10 nucleotides line up with TRBD1. Looked up from germline, CDR1 is SGHAT and CDR2 is FQDESV (reference sequence). Losses at the gene ends were 5 bases for V and 7 bases for J; bases not matched to a gene: 5. There are 14 residues in the CDR3. The CDR3 DNA sequence: TGTGCCAGCAGCACGGACAGGGGGGTGAATGAGCAGTTCTTC. Residues: CASSTDRGVNEQFF.

This clonotype was recorded a few times. The chain employs TRBV2 and TRBJ1-6; no clear D gene. Between the trimmed V and J ends, which lost 8 bases and 5 bases, there was a span of 7 bases. This CDR3 comprises 12 residues. From germline, CDR1 is SNHLY and CDR2 FYNNEI. The CDR3 region is CASARNNSPLHF. The CDR3 DNA reads TGTGCCAGCGCCAGGAATAATTCACCCCTCCACTTT.

In this sample, this clonotype turned up a few times. The chain joins TRBV10-1 to TRBJ1-1; D gene unclear. This CDR3 spans 17 amino acids. V gave up 0 bases and J gave up 4 bases, with 18 bases separating them. Germline values: CDR1 WNHNN, CDR2 SYGVQD (reference sequence). The CDR3 spells CASSESSGVRSGTEAFF. The CDR3 bases are TGCGCCAGCAGTGAGTCATCCGGAGTTCGTAGTGGCACTGAAGCTTTCTTT.

This clonotype was seen at least ten times. This chain uses TRBV7-8 with TRBJ1-5; unclear D gene. This CDR3 region has 14 residues. Germline CDR1 SGHVS, CDR2 FQNEAQ. Trimming left V 1 base short and J 1 base short, with 5 bases between. The CDR3 reads CASSLDDSNQPQHF. The CDR3 bases are TGTGCCAGCAGCTTAGATGACAGCAATCAGCCCCAGCATTTT.

This clonotype was observed many times. V gene TRBV29-1 combines with J gene TRBJ2-7, with 10 nucleotides matching TRBD1. The CDR3 covers 15 residues. The V gene's germline CDR1 is SQVTM and CDR2 ANQGSEA. J gave up 5 bases and V 4 bases, and 11 bases lay outside the gene matches. The chain's CDR3 is CSVVVIGTGAHEQYF. CDR3 in DNA: TGCAGCGTTGTTGTCATAGGGACAGGGGCACACGAGCAGTACTTC.

The chain is built from TRBV30 and TRBJ1-2, with 12 bases aligning to TRBD1. The CDR3 contains 16 residues. V gave up 0 bases and J gave up 7 bases; unmatched junction bases: 9. Germline CDR1 reads GTSNPN; CDR2 reads SVGIG (reference sequence). The CDR3 DNA follows: TGTGCCTGGAGTGTATACCCGGGACAGGGGGCGGGTGGCTACACCTTC. Its translation: CAWSVYPGQGAGGYTF.

This clonotype was counted at least ten times. The rearrangement links TRBV11-2 to TRBJ1-4, with D possibly TRBD1 on 5 matching bases. V was shortened by 0 bases and J by 11 bases, with 10 bases between the two germline ends. In germline, CDR1 is SGHAT, CDR2 FQNNGV. CDR3 length: 13 residues. CDR3 sequence reads: CASSLDTGRKLFF. The CDR3 region has the DNA TGTGCCAGCAGCTTAGACACGGGGCGCAAACTGTTTTTT.

This clonotype was counted many times. The chain recombines TRBV20-1 with TRBJ1-5; D may be TRBD1 (6 bases). Trimming removed 3 bases from V and 5 bases from J, with 11 bases in between. Germline V CDR1 and CDR2: DFQATT, SNEGSKA (reference sequence). This CDR3 contains 13 residues. For the CDR3, the DNA is TGCAGTGCTAGCGGACAGTCCGATCAGCCCCAGCATTTT. Amino acids: CSASGQSDQPQHF.

This clonotype was counted ten times or more. The chain couples TRBV2 to TRBJ2-3, with 9 bases aligning to TRBD2. Germline V gives CDR1 SNHLY, CDR2 FYNNEI. V was pared by 11 bases and J by 0 bases, with 6 bases of the junction left unmatched. The CDR3 extends over 14 amino acids. The DNA for the CDR3 is TGTGCCCGAGGAGCGGGGGGTAGCACAGATACGCAGTATTTT. Translation gives CARGAGGSTDTQYF.

This clonotype was seen ten or more times. V gene TRBV11-2 combines with J gene TRBJ2-1; D is unclear. The V end was cut by 2 bases, the J end by 0 bases, with 14 bases between. The CDR3 totals 17 residues. Germline loops: CDR1 SGHAT, CDR2 FQNNGV. The CDR3 protein is CASSLIGVLSSYNEQFF. The CDR3 DNA follows: TGTGCCAGCAGCTTAATCGGAGTGCTTAGCTCCTACAATGAGCAGTTCTTC.

At least ten counts were recorded for this clonotype. The chain carries TRBV5-1 and TRBJ2-1; 9 bases are a match to TRBD2. The CDR3 has 14 amino acids. Germline V gene sequence: CDR1 SGHRS, CDR2 YFSETQ. V was clipped by 5 bases and J by 9 bases; unmatched bases: 9. The CDR3 DNA reads as TGCGCCAGCAGATTAACTAGCGGGTGGAGTGAGCAGTTCTTC. This encodes CASRLTSGWSEQFF. Full variable domain (outside the CDR3, taken from reference TRBV5-1 and TRBJ2-1): KAGVTQTPRYLIKTRGQQVTLSCSPISGHRSVSWYQQTPGQGLQFLFEYFSETQRNKGNFPGRFSGRQFSNSRSEMNVSTLELGDSALYLCASRLTSGWSEQFFGPGTRLTVL.

This clonotype occurred many times. The chain carries TRBV20-1 and TRBJ1-5; perhaps TRBD1 as D (5 bases). The CDR3 has 15 residues. Germline V gene sequence: CDR1 DFQATT, CDR2 SNEGSKA (reference sequence). V was pared by 3 bases and J by 7 bases, with 19 bases between. CDR3: CSASRLMGGRQPQHF. CDR3 nucleotide sequence: TGCAGTGCTAGTCGGTTGATGGGGGGTCGGCAGCCCCAGCATTTT.

The chain couples TRBV2 to TRBJ2-2; a possible D gene is TRBD1 (6 bases). The CDR3 has 14 residues. V gave up 5 bases and J gave up 4 bases, with 11 bases separating them. CDR1 SNHLY and CDR2 FYNNEI come from the germline V gene. The CDR3 region has the DNA TGTGCCAGCAGTCCCACAGGGATCACCGGGGAGCTGTTTTTT. It specifies CASSPTGITGELFF. The entire variable domain, with the rest obtained from reference TRBV2 and TRBJ2-2, is as follows: EPEVTQTPSHQVTQMGQEVILRCVPISNHLYFYWYRQILGQKVEFLVSFYNNEISEKSEIFDDQFSVERPDGSNFTLKIRSTKLEDSAMYFCASSPTGITGELFFGEGSRLTVL.

The J gene is TRBJ2-2, the V gene TRBV6-6; 7 bases agree with TRBD1. The CDR3 has 15 amino acids. Unmatched junction bases numbered 0, after V lost 2 bases and J lost 0 bases. Germline loops: CDR1 MNHNY, CDR2 SVGAGI (reference sequence). The CDR3 is CASSYTGANTGELFF. CDR3 bases: TGTGCCAGCAGTTACACAGGGGCGAACACCGGGGAGCTGTTTTTT.

This clonotype showed up many times. The genes are TRBV6-2 or TRBV6-3 and TRBJ2-7, with D tentatively TRBD2 (5 bases). Trimming left V 4 bases short and J 3 bases short, with 16 bases between. Germline-derived CDR1 and CDR2 are MNHEY and SVGEGT. There are 15 residues in the CDR3. Here the CDR3 reads CASSSAASRNYEQYF. CDR3 coding DNA: TGTGCCAGCAGTTCGGCCGCTAGCAGAAACTACGAGCAGTACTTC.